This TCR beta chain was captured by sequencing in a study of monozygotic twins with inflammatory bowel disease. CDR1 is SGHKS and CDR2 is YYEKEE in the germline V gene (reference sequence). The CDR3 is 15 amino acids. TCRdb re-called the 5' RACE reads; every CDR3 protein appears as one record, without DNA. The sample holds 300,000 to 350,000 distinct CDR3 sequences. For this clonotype: As yet, its antigen is unknown.

Broader study findings: IBD patients had lower TCRbeta diversity (inverse Simpson) than healthy co-twins.

V gene TRBV5-5 combines with J gene TRBJ2-1; TCRdb returns TRBD2, unconfirmable since there is no DNA. Sequenced material: blood. The clonotype was recovered from a human donor with ulcerative colitis or Crohn's disease, or a healthy co-twin of an affected twin (not recorded which). The CDR3 loop reads CASSVSSGYSNEQFF.